These 22 T cell receptor beta chains came from one sample sequenced in a study of molecular identifiers for immune sequencing clone quantification. A single record per CDR3 protein comes from TCRdb applying MiXCR to the PCR reads. The table records 460,000 or so distinct CDR3 sequences, about a fifth of them present only once. The sequenced material came from naive CD8+ T cells from blood, with Jurkat cell RNA spiked in. The subset: FACS-sorted CD8+CD4-CCR7+CD45RA+ naive T cells. These receptors were collected from a human donor in good health. Some libraries in this study had Jurkat cell RNA spiked in.

The V and J genes are TRBV27 and TRBJ2-3; 7 nucleotides align to TRBD2. This CDR3 is built from 16 residues. Looked up from germline, CDR1 is MNHEY and CDR2 is SMNVEV (reference sequence). V dropped 4 bases and J dropped 2; count of bases not matched to a gene: 9. CDR3 DNA: TGTGCCAGCAGTTCCGGACTAGTTTACTCCACAGATACGCAGTATTTT. Protein sequence: CASSSGLVYSTDTQYF.

The gene calls are TRBV7-6 and TRBJ2-1, with TRBD2 matching over 10 bases. Germline CDR1 and CDR2: SGHVS and FNYEAQ. The CDR3 is made up of 15 amino acids. The ends lost 7 bases at V and 7 bases at J; junction bases unmatched: 10. The CDR3 DNA sequence: TGTGCCAGCACGGCTCCGGGACTAGCGTATAATGAGCAGTTCTTC. Amino acid sequence: CASTAPGLAYNEQFF.

This clonotype was seen more than once but under ten times. The chain is built from TRBV6-6 and TRBJ1-2; 8 bases map to TRBD1. CDR1 is MNHNY and CDR2 is SVGAGI in the germline V gene (reference sequence). This CDR3 has 15 residues. V was clipped by 8 bases and J by 2 bases; unmatched bases: 10. CDR3 sequence reads: CASLSRTGTNYGYTF. The DNA for the CDR3 is TGTGCCAGCCTCTCCCGGACAGGGACAAACTATGGCTACACCTTC.

The J gene is TRBJ1-1, the V gene TRBV5-4; D gene ambiguous. This CDR3 is 12 amino acids long. Looked up from germline, CDR1 is SGHNT and CDR2 is YYREEE (reference sequence). The germline V and J ends were trimmed by 0 bases and 11 bases, with 11 bases remaining between them. The CDR3 nucleotides are TGTGCCAGCAGCTTGGGAATGGACGGGGCTTTCTTT. Its translation: CASSLGMDGAFF.

To note about this clonotype: Since a much larger clone is just one base distant, this may be a read error. The chain joins TRBV9 to TRBJ2-2; D possibly corresponds to TRBD1 (6 bases). The CDR3 is made up of 18 amino acids. Germline-derived CDR1 and CDR2 are SGDLS and YYNGEE. CDR3 nucleotides: TGTGCCAGCAGCGTAGCTTCCCAACAGGGATCGGGAACCGGGGAGCTGTCTTTT. It translates to CASSVASQQGSGTGELSF.

This clonotype has only a few counts. The chain combines TRBV7-9 with TRBJ2-5, with 7 bases that match TRBD2. J was trimmed by 3 bases and V by 0 bases; bases with no gene match: 4. This CDR3 comprises 15 residues. Looked up from germline, CDR1 is SEHNR and CDR2 is FQNEAQ (reference sequence). The DNA of the CDR3 is TGTGCCAGCAGCTTAGCTAGCGGGCCTGAAGAGACCCAGTACTTC. Protein: CASSLASGPEETQYF.

As concerns this clonotype: A much larger clonotype is one base distant, so this may be a read error. The rearrangement links TRBV4-2 to TRBJ2-7; TRBD2 might be the D (5 bases). CDR1 is LGHNA, CDR2 YNFKEQ, per germline. The CDR3 is made up of 14 amino acids. The DNA for the CDR3 is TGTGCCAGCAGCCAAGAGCGGGCGGTCTACGAGCGGTACTTC. This gives the protein CASSQERAVYERYF.

This clonotype was seen at least ten times. This chain links TRBV7-9 with TRBJ2-5; D perhaps matches TRBD2 (6 bases). Germline V gives CDR1 SEHNR, CDR2 FQNEAQ (reference sequence). CDR3 length: 14 residues. V was cut by 4 bases and J by 5 bases, with 14 bases left in between. Here the CDR3 DNA reads TGTGCCAGCAGCTCCTACTACCGGGGGGAGACCCAGTACTTC. It translates to CASSSYYRGETQYF.

This chain connects TRBV7-9 to TRBJ2-1; 8 bases fit TRBD2. V was pared by 1 base and J by 9 bases, with 5 bases of the junction left unmatched. There are 14 residues in the CDR3. Germline CDR1 reads SEHNR; CDR2 reads FQNEAQ (reference sequence). The CDR3 reads CASSLVAGGAEQFF. The DNA for the CDR3 is TGTGCCAGCAGCTTAGTGGCGGGGGGAGCTGAGCAGTTCTTC.

This clonotype was seen a few times. The V call is TRBV29-1, the J call TRBJ2-5; 8 bases agree with TRBD1. After removal of 7 bases from V and 1 base from J, the junction contained 14 bases not matched to a gene. This CDR3 spans 16 amino acids. The V gene's germline CDR1 is SQVTM and CDR2 ANQGSEA. The CDR3 region is CSAWGDRGQTQETQYF. The CDR3 DNA reads as TGCAGCGCCTGGGGCGACAGGGGACAAACCCAAGAGACCCAGTACTTC. The full variable domain, its missing parts supplied by reference TRBV29-1 and TRBJ2-5, is SAVISQKPSRDICQRGTSLTIQCQVDSQVTMMFWYRQQPGQSLTLIATANQGSEATYESGFVIDKFPISRPNLTFSTLTVSNMSPEDSSIYLCSAWGDRGQTQETQYFGPGTRLLVL.

This clonotype was counted many times. The rearrangement uses TRBV7-9 and TRBJ1-5; D gene ambiguous. Per the germline V gene, CDR1 is SEHNR and CDR2 is FQNEAQ (reference sequence). This CDR3 is built from 12 residues. V lost 2 bases and J lost 5, with 4 bases in between. DNA for the CDR3: TGTGCCAGCAGCTTATATGATCAGCCCCAGCATTTT. This sequence encodes CASSLYDQPQHF.

This chain connects TRBV6-5 to TRBJ2-1; D is perhaps TRBD1 (5 bases). This CDR3 contains 12 residues. Trimming pared 6 bases from V and 7 bases from J, leaving 10 bases between. Germline-derived CDR1 and CDR2 are MNHEY and SVGAGI. The CDR3 region is CASRPPGNEQFF. CDR3 coding DNA: TGTGCCAGCAGACCACCAGGGAATGAGCAGTTCTTC.

This clonotype was picked up a small number of times. The V call is TRBV6-6, the J call TRBJ2-7; TRBD2 agrees at 9 bases. With 4 bases clipped from V and 4 bases from J, the junction kept 8 bases outside the gene matches. CDR3 length equals 15 residues. Per the germline V gene, CDR1 is MNHNY and CDR2 is SVGAGI (reference sequence). CDR3 region: CASSSISGGTYEQYF. CDR3 sequence (DNA): TGTGCCAGCAGTTCCATTAGCGGGGGCACGTACGAGCAGTACTTC.

This clonotype was counted between two and nine times. The CDR3 region is CASSEFGGVTYEQYF. DNA of the CDR3: TGTGCCAGCAGTGAATTTGGCGGGGTAACCTACGAGCAGTACTTC. This rearrangement joins TRBV6-1 to TRBJ2-7, with a possible D match to TRBD2 (6 bases). Germline V lookup: CDR1 MNHNS, CDR2 SASEGT. Trimming took off 2 bases at V and 2 bases at J, with 13 bases between the two ends. The CDR3 is 15 residues long.

This clonotype showed up just a few times. This chain joins TRBV9 and TRBJ2-7; 10 bases map to TRBD1. Trimming at V came to 2 bases and at J to 4 bases, leaving 6 bases not matched to a gene. The V gene's germline CDR1 is SGDLS and CDR2 YYNGEE. This CDR3 spans 15 amino acids. The CDR3 nucleotides are TGTGCCAGCAGCGTTGGGACAGGGGTGTTTTACGAGCAGTACTTC. The encoded protein is CASSVGTGVFYEQYF.

As for this clonotype: A much larger clonotype is one base distant, so this may be a read error. The conserved final phenylalanine or tryptophan is absent from the CDR3, which likely points to a read error. V is TRBV7-8 and J is TRBJ2-7, with 7 bases identical to TRBD1. The CDR3 loop spans 14 amino acids. V shed 1 base and J 4 bases; nucleotides not matched to a gene: 4. Germline V gene data show CDR1 as SGHVS and CDR2 as FQNEAQ. The CDR3 region is CASSLGTGEYEQYS. In nucleotides, the CDR3 is TGTGCCAGCAGCTTAGGCACAGGGGAATACGAGCAGTACTCC.

This clonotype was seen many times. J is TRBJ1-4 and V is TRBV7-9; D possibly corresponds to TRBD1 (5 bases). V lost 0 bases and J 6 bases, leaving 14 bases between the germline ends. The germline gives CDR1 SEHNR, CDR2 FQNEAQ (reference sequence). This CDR3 comprises 16 residues. The CDR3 coding sequence is TGTGCCAGCAGCTTAGCGTCCCCAGGGCAGGATGAAAAACTGTTTTTT. It encodes CASSLASPGQDEKLFF.

J is TRBJ1-3 and V is TRBV30, with D unclear. The germline V gene encodes CDR1 GTSNPN and CDR2 SVGIG (reference sequence). V gave up 2 bases and J gave up 4 bases, with 3 bases separating them. This CDR3 is built from 11 residues. The DNA for the CDR3 is TGTGCCTGGAGTCAGGGAAACACCATATATTTT. Translation: CAWSQGNTIYF.

This clonotype has at least ten counts. The chain combines TRBV7-8 with TRBJ2-1; possible D gene TRBD2, 6 bases. Looked up from germline, CDR1 is SGHVS and CDR2 is FQNEAQ. The CDR3 totals 15 residues. Deletions cut 1 base from V and 8 bases from J, with 15 bases between. The DNA for the CDR3 is TGTGCCAGCAGCTTAGGGCTAGCGAATGGATATGAGCAGTTCTTC. Encoded protein: CASSLGLANGYEQFF.

This clonotype was detected only a few times. The chain is built from TRBV27 and TRBJ1-6; 8 bases agree with TRBD1. J lost 6 bases, V lost 6 bases, and 4 bases had no gene match. The CDR3 consists of 14 residues. Germline assignment: CDR1 MNHEY and CDR2 SMNVEV (reference sequence). The CDR3 spells CASRLTGGNSPLHF. Written as DNA, the CDR3 is TGTGCCAGCAGACTCACAGGGGGTAATTCACCCCTCCACTTT.

This clonotype came up many times. The germline gene is not matched at one end of the junction; a read error may be the cause. V gene TRBV5-3 combines with J gene TRBJ2-7; tentatively, D is TRBD1 (5 bases). TRBV5-3 falls under the ORF class, with uncertain function. This CDR3 comprises 14 residues. The CDR3 coding sequence is TGTGCCAGCAGCTCCTCGACAGAAGCTTTCGAGCAGTACTTC. This sequence encodes CASSSSTEAFEQYF.

Details on this clonotype: This may be a read error, as it is one base from a much larger clone. V is TRBV2 and J is TRBJ1-1; no clear D gene. The CDR3 totals 14 residues. Germline V gene data show CDR1 as SNHLY and CDR2 as FYNNEI. CDR3 in DNA: TGTGCCAGCAGTGAAACAGACGGAGCGACTGGAGCTTTCTTT. This codes for CASSETDGATGAFF.